The rows below give T cell receptor beta chains drawn from one sample of a study of beta chain features in type 1 diabetes. Sequencing was performed with immunoSEQ multiplex PCR; in TCRdb, only in-frame clones are kept and a portion is missing. Of fewer than 350,000 clones listed, approximately 15% are singletons. The specimen was naive CD4+ T cells from blood. The receptors shown here come from a man aged 18 to 30 with type 1 diabetes. The CDR3 runs from the conserved cysteine through the conserved F or W. The order of the fields is clone size, V gene, J gene, D gene, CDR3 protein, CDR3 DNA. The D gene is left open where the match is weak. For some rows the clone size is stated as once, few or many, or as a class when expanded; others skip it.

abundance: NA
v_gene: TRBV5-4
j_gene: TRBJ2-5
d_gene: NA
CDR3aa: CASSLFSSGPGAQYF
CDR3nt: TGTGCCAGCAGCTTGTTTTCTAGCGGCCCAGGGGCCCAGTACTTC

abundance: few
v_gene: TRBV6-7
j_gene: TRBJ2-1
d_gene: TRBD2
CDR3aa: CASKGSGGYNSYNEQFF
CDR3nt: TGTGCCAGCAAGGGTAGCGGGGGCTATAACTCCTACAATGAGCAGTTCTTC

abundance: NA
v_gene: TRBV27
j_gene: TRBJ2-5
d_gene: NA
CDR3aa: CASSLRRAGETQYF
CDR3nt: TGTGCCAGCAGTTTACGGCGGGCCGGGGAGACCCAGTACTTC

abundance: NA
v_gene: TRBV2
j_gene: TRBJ1-2
d_gene: NA
CDR3aa: CASRLEGRSYTF
CDR3nt: TGTGCCAGCAGGTTGGAGGGAAGGAGCTACACCTTC

abundance: NA
v_gene: TRBV13
j_gene: TRBJ2-5
d_gene: NA
CDR3aa: CASSQRVSSEETQYF
CDR3nt: TGTGCCAGCAGCCAACGCGTGTCTAGCGAAGAGACCCAGTACTTC

abundance: few
v_gene: TRBV28
j_gene: TRBJ2-4
d_gene: TRBD1
CDR3aa: CASSFTGGGKNIQYF
CDR3nt: TGTGCCAGCAGTTTTACAGGGGGCGGCAAAAACATTCAGTACTTC

abundance: few
v_gene: TRBV7-9
j_gene: TRBJ2-1
d_gene: TRBD2
CDR3aa: CASRLADNNEQFF
CDR3nt: TGTGCCAGCAGACTAGCGGACAACAATGAGCAGTTCTTC

abundance: few
v_gene: TRBV27
j_gene: TRBJ2-5
d_gene: NA
CDR3aa: CASSFRTEETQYF
CDR3nt: TGTGCCAGCAGTTTTCGGACAGAAGAGACCCAGTACTTC

abundance: NA
v_gene: TRBV5-1
j_gene: TRBJ2-3
d_gene: NA
CDR3aa: CASSLALSTDTQYF
CDR3nt: TGCGCCAGCAGCTTGGCCCTTAGCACAGATACGCAGTATTTT

abundance: NA
v_gene: TRBV29-1
j_gene: TRBJ2-7
d_gene: TRBD2
CDR3aa: CSVAGLSYEQYF
CDR3nt: TGCAGCGTGGCGGGACTATCCTACGAGCAGTACTTC

abundance: once
v_gene: TRBV5-4
j_gene: TRBJ2-7
d_gene: TRBD2
CDR3aa: CASSSIAGVSYEQYF
CDR3nt: TGTGCCAGCAGCTCGATAGCGGGGGTTTCCTACGAGCAGTACTTC

abundance: NA
v_gene: TRBV11-3
j_gene: TRBJ2-3
d_gene: NA
CDR3aa: CASSFSGDTQYF
CDR3nt: TGTGCCAGCAGCTTTAGCGGAGATACGCAGTATTTT

abundance: NA
v_gene: TRBV20-1
j_gene: TRBJ1-2
d_gene: TRBD1
CDR3aa: CSAGQGGGYTF
CDR3nt: TGCAGTGCTGGACAGGGCGGTGGCTACACCTTC

abundance: few
v_gene: TRBV10-2
j_gene: TRBJ1-1
d_gene: TRBD1
CDR3aa: CASLDRGKAFF
CDR3nt: TGCGCCAGCCTGGACAGGGGTAAAGCTTTCTTT

abundance: once
v_gene: TRBV5-1
j_gene: TRBJ2-7
d_gene: NA
CDR3aa: CASSRDSRGEEQYF
CDR3nt: TGCGCCAGCAGCCGGGACTCTAGGGGAGAAGAGCAGTACTTC

abundance: NA
v_gene: TRBV28
j_gene: TRBJ2-7
d_gene: NA
CDR3aa: CASKIGGTYEQYF
CDR3nt: TGTGCCAGCAAAATCGGCGGTACCTACGAGCAGTACTTC

abundance: NA
v_gene: TRBV11-2
j_gene: TRBJ2-1
d_gene: TRBD2
CDR3aa: CASSLRLAATYNEQFF
CDR3nt: TGTGCCAGCAGCTTACGACTAGCGGCTACCTACAATGAGCAGTTCTTC

abundance: NA
v_gene: TRBV4-2
j_gene: TRBJ2-7
d_gene: NA
CDR3aa: CASSLRDTGHEQYF
CDR3nt: TGTGCCAGCAGCCTCCGGGACACGGGGCACGAGCAGTACTTC

abundance: NA
v_gene: TRBV30
j_gene: TRBJ1-1
d_gene: NA
CDR3aa: CAWSLLRGNTEAFF
CDR3nt: TGTGCCTGGAGTCTACTCCGGGGGAACACTGAAGCTTTCTTT

abundance: NA
v_gene: TRBV18
j_gene: TRBJ1-1
d_gene: NA
CDR3aa: CASSPPHQGGTEAFF
CDR3nt: TGTGCCAGCTCACCACCGCATCAGGGTGGGACTGAAGCTTTCTTT

abundance: few
v_gene: TRBV28
j_gene: TRBJ2-1
d_gene: NA
CDR3aa: CASSLGGVPSSYNEQFF
CDR3nt: TGTGCCAGCAGTTTAGGGGGCGTCCCTAGCTCCTACAATGAGCAGTTCTTC

abundance: many
v_gene: TRBV29-1
j_gene: TRBJ2-7
d_gene: TRBD2
CDR3aa: CSAHRGVEQYF
CDR3nt: TGCAGCGCCCATCGGGGGGTTGAGCAGTACTTC

abundance: NA
v_gene: TRBV6-4
j_gene: TRBJ2-7
d_gene: TRBD1
CDR3aa: CASSRDRGQSLYEQYF
CDR3nt: TGTGCCAGCAGCCGGGACAGGGGGCAATCCCTCTACGAGCAGTACTTC

abundance: NA
v_gene: TRBV5-1
j_gene: TRBJ2-2
d_gene: TRBD1
CDR3aa: CASSRTIQGAAGELFF
CDR3nt: TGCGCCAGCAGCCGGACGATACAGGGGGCTGCCGGGGAGCTGTTTTTT

abundance: NA
v_gene: TRBV5-1
j_gene: TRBJ2-2
d_gene: NA
CDR3aa: CASSLADTGELFF
CDR3nt: TGCGCCAGCAGCTTGGCAGACACCGGGGAGCTGTTTTTT

abundance: NA
v_gene: TRBV5-5
j_gene: TRBJ1-1
d_gene: NA
CDR3aa: CASSLTGTTPGAFF
CDR3nt: TGTGCCAGCAGCTTAACCGGGACTACCCCGGGAGCTTTCTTT

abundance: few
v_gene: TRBV7-2
j_gene: TRBJ2-5
d_gene: TRBD1
CDR3aa: CASSRTGEETQYF
CDR3nt: TGTGCCAGCAGCCGCACAGGGGAGGAGACCCAGTACTTC

abundance: NA
v_gene: TRBV6-5
j_gene: TRBJ2-3
d_gene: NA
CDR3aa: CASSRGGVGTDTQYF
CDR3nt: TGTGCCAGCAGTCGTGGCGGGGTCGGCACAGATACGCAGTATTTT

abundance: NA
v_gene: TRBV9
j_gene: TRBJ1-3
d_gene: NA
CDR3aa: CASSPGGNGNTIYF
CDR3nt: TGTGCCAGCAGCCCCGGGGGAAATGGAAACACCATATATTTT

abundance: few
v_gene: TRBV28
j_gene: TRBJ2-7
d_gene: NA
CDR3aa: CASLQGTYEQYF
CDR3nt: TGTGCCAGCCTACAGGGTACCTACGAGCAGTACTTC

abundance: NA
v_gene: TRBV9
j_gene: TRBJ2-3
d_gene: TRBD2
CDR3aa: CASGLAGNTQYF
CDR3nt: TGTGCCAGCGGACTAGCGGGGAATACGCAGTATTTT

abundance: NA
v_gene: TRBV7-2
j_gene: TRBJ2-5
d_gene: NA
CDR3aa: CASSLAGAQETQYF
CDR3nt: TGTGCCAGCAGCTTAGCAGGGGCCCAAGAGACCCAGTACTTC

abundance: few
v_gene: TRBV19
j_gene: TRBJ1-2
d_gene: NA
CDR3aa: CASRLTTHPGATSATF
CDR3nt: TGTGCCAGTAGGCTAACCACCCATCCAGGGGCGACATCAGCCACCTTC

abundance: few
v_gene: TRBV7-9
j_gene: TRBJ2-7
d_gene: NA
CDR3aa: CASTIRDEQYF
CDR3nt: TGTGCCAGCACCATTCGGGACGAGCAGTACTTC

abundance: NA
v_gene: TRBV28
j_gene: TRBJ2-7
d_gene: NA
CDR3aa: CASSLTGNYEQYF
CDR3nt: TGTGCCAGCAGTTTAACAGGGAACTACGAGCAGTACTTC

abundance: NA
v_gene: TRBV5-6
j_gene: TRBJ1-3
d_gene: NA
CDR3aa: CASSFLAVSGNTIYF
CDR3nt: TGTGCCAGCAGCTTCCTCGCGGTCTCTGGAAACACCATATATTTT

abundance: few
v_gene: TRBV7-9
j_gene: TRBJ2-2
d_gene: TRBD1
CDR3aa: CASSLPGTGLVRGELFF
CDR3nt: TGTGCCAGCAGCCTACCCGGGACAGGGTTGGTGAGAGGGGAGCTGTTTTTT

abundance: few
v_gene: TRBV4-3
j_gene: TRBJ2-1
d_gene: TRBD2
CDR3aa: CASSLMLADNNEQFF
CDR3nt: TGCGCCAGCAGCCTAATGCTAGCGGATAACAATGAGCAGTTCTTC

abundance: NA
v_gene: TRBV5-1
j_gene: TRBJ2-1
d_gene: TRBD2
CDR3aa: CASSLDPLAGGVDEQFF
CDR3nt: TGCGCCAGCAGCTTGGACCCTCTAGCGGGGGGGGTCGATGAGCAGTTCTTC

abundance: NA
v_gene: TRBV28
j_gene: TRBJ1-5
d_gene: TRBD1
CDR3aa: CASILSERGRVGNQPQHF
CDR3nt: TGTGCCAGCATCCTGTCTGAGAGGGGGCGAGTGGGCAATCAGCCCCAGCATTTT

abundance: few
v_gene: TRBV5-1
j_gene: TRBJ2-2
d_gene: NA
CDR3aa: CASRDDTAANTGELFF
CDR3nt: TGCGCCAGCAGAGACGACACCGCCGCTAACACCGGGGAGCTGTTTTTT

abundance: NA
v_gene: TRBV2
j_gene: TRBJ1-6
d_gene: TRBD1
CDR3aa: CASSTTGTGYSPLHF
CDR3nt: TGTGCCAGCAGTACAACCGGGACAGGGTATTCACCCCTCCACTTT

abundance: NA
v_gene: TRBV29-1
j_gene: TRBJ2-5
d_gene: NA
CDR3aa: CSVATQGAGKGTQYF
CDR3nt: TGCAGCGTGGCCACCCAAGGGGCAGGGAAGGGGACCCAGTACTTC

abundance: NA
v_gene: TRBV30
j_gene: TRBJ2-5
d_gene: NA
CDR3aa: CAWEDGGGPQETQYF
CDR3nt: TGTGCCTGGGAGGATGGAGGAGGCCCGCAAGAGACCCAGTACTTC

abundance: few
v_gene: TRBV5-4
j_gene: TRBJ2-4
d_gene: NA
CDR3aa: CASSPTVAKNIQYF
CDR3nt: TGTGCCAGCAGCCCCACAGTAGCCAAAAACATTCAGTACTTC

abundance: few
v_gene: TRBV30
j_gene: TRBJ2-3
d_gene: TRBD2
CDR3aa: CAWSPGLAGGPLDTQYF
CDR3nt: TGTGCCTGGTCCCCGGGACTAGCGGGGGGGCCCCTAGATACGCAGTATTTT

abundance: NA
v_gene: TRBV25-1
j_gene: TRBJ2-7
d_gene: TRBD1
CDR3aa: CASSELRGTGTYEQYF
CDR3nt: TGTGCCAGCAGTGAATTGAGAGGGACAGGGACCTACGAGCAGTACTTC

abundance: NA
v_gene: TRBV7-9
j_gene: TRBJ2-3
d_gene: NA
CDR3aa: CASSARQSMQYF
CDR3nt: TGTGCCAGCAGCGCCCGACAAAGCATGCAGTATTTT

abundance: few
v_gene: TRBV27
j_gene: TRBJ1-1
d_gene: NA
CDR3aa: CASSFYLNTEAFF
CDR3nt: TGTGCCAGCAGTTTCTACTTGAACACTGAAGCTTTCTTT

abundance: NA
v_gene: TRBV9
j_gene: TRBJ2-3
d_gene: NA
CDR3aa: CASSPSRDTQYF
CDR3nt: TGTGCCAGCAGCCCATCCAGAGATACGCAGTATTTT

abundance: few
v_gene: TRBV20-1
j_gene: TRBJ2-7
d_gene: NA
CDR3aa: CSARDSREQYF
CDR3nt: TGCAGTGCTAGAGATAGCCGCGAGCAGTACTTC

abundance: few
v_gene: TRBV7-9
j_gene: TRBJ2-3
d_gene: NA
CDR3aa: CASSFSGTDTQYF
CDR3nt: TGTGCCAGCAGCTTTTCGGGGACAGATACGCAGTATTTT